The 8 T cell receptor beta chains reported below all come from one sample, sequenced in a study of T cell repertoires in cytomegalovirus infection. TCRdb analysed the reads with MiXCR anew, one entry per CDR3 protein. The sample carries hundreds of thousands of distinct CDR3 sequences, 24% recorded once. The sample comprised CD8+ T cells from PBMCs. The source of these receptors is a human donor in good health (CMV status not recorded). Some clones in this sample may be carry-over from other donors' samples.

The chain links TRBV29-1 to TRBJ1-1; a possible D gene is TRBD1 (6 bases). Deletions cut 5 bases from V and 0 bases from J, with 10 bases between. Per the germline V gene, CDR1 is SQVTM and CDR2 is ANQGSEA. This CDR3 has 13 residues. The CDR3 DNA reads TGCAGCGTTATGGACAGAATGAACACTGAAGCTTTCTTT. This encodes CSVMDRMNTEAFF.

This clonotype was found many times. The chain links TRBV7-6 to TRBJ1-6, with a weak D call TRBD1 (5 bases). The CDR3 extends over 12 amino acids. Per germline, CDR1 SGHVS and CDR2 FNYEAQ. V lost 5 bases to trimming and J lost 7 bases, with 6 bases between them. CDR3 protein: CASSAGNSPLHF. The CDR3 nucleotides read TGTGCCAGCAGCGCAGGGAATTCACCCCTCCACTTT.

This clonotype was observed many times. The chain carries TRBV7-6 and TRBJ2-7; D remains ambiguous. Germline V gene lookup returns CDR1 SGHVS and CDR2 FNYEAQ. V lost 3 bases to trimming and J lost 5 bases, with 17 bases between them. The CDR3 spans 15 residues. CDR3 sequence: CASSFGSPVVDEQYF. In DNA form, the CDR3 reads TGTGCCAGCAGCTTTGGTTCTCCAGTTGTGGACGAGCAGTACTTC.

The J gene is TRBJ2-7, the V gene TRBV5-1; 11 bases line up with TRBD2. The V segment lost 4 bases and the J segment 6 bases; nucleotides outside the gene matches: 12. The germline V gene has CDR1 SGHRS and CDR2 YFSETQ. The CDR3 is 16 amino acids. CDR3 in DNA: TGCGCCAGCAGCCCTGGTACTAGCGGGGGACATTTCGAGCAGTACTTC. Protein sequence: CASSPGTSGGHFEQYF.

The rearrangement joins TRBV6-8 to TRBJ2-1; 7 nucleotides agree with TRBD2. This CDR3 comprises 14 residues. Germline lookup yields CDR1 MNHGY and CDR2 SAAAGT. After removal of 5 bases from V and 8 bases from J, the junction contained 9 bases not matched to a gene. In DNA form, the CDR3 reads TGTGCCAGCAGTCCCCGGACTAGTTTTGATGAGCAGTTCTTC. Translated: CASSPRTSFDEQFF.

The rearrangement links TRBV24-1 to TRBJ2-7, with D unresolved. V was clipped by 5 bases and J by 0 bases, with 7 bases between them. There are 13 residues in the CDR3. Per germline, CDR1 KGHDR and CDR2 SFDVKD. CDR3 in DNA: TGTGCCACCAGTGGGACGGACTCCTACGAGCAGTACGTC. Its protein is CATSGTDSYEQYV.

This clonotype was observed at least ten times. V is TRBV7-6 and J is TRBJ2-1; D unresolved. The CDR3 has 13 residues. Germline values: CDR1 SGHVS, CDR2 FNYEAQ. V was clipped by 0 bases and J by 8 bases, with 8 bases between them. The CDR3 DNA follows: TGTGCCAGCAGCTTAGCGGAACCATATGAGCAGTTCTTC. Residues: CASSLAEPYEQFF.

J is TRBJ2-5 and V is TRBV13; no reliable D call. The CDR3 consists of 13 residues. CDR1 is PRHDT and CDR2 is FYEKMQ in the germline V gene (reference sequence). V lost 0 bases, J lost 7 bases, and 9 bases lay in between. The CDR3: CASSLGQSGTQYF. The CDR3 DNA sequence: TGTGCCAGCAGCTTAGGACAGTCTGGGACCCAGTACTTC.